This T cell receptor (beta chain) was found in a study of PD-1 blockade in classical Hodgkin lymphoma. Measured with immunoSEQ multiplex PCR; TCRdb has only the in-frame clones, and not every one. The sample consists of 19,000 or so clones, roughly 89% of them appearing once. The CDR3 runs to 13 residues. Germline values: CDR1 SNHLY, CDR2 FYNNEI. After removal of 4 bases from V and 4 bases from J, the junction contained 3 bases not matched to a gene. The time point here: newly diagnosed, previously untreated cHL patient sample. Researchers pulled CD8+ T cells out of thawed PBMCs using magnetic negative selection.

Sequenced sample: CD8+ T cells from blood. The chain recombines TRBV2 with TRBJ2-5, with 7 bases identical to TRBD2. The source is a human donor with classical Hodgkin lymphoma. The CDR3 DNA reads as TGTGCCAGCAGTGGCGGGGGAGGAGAGACCCAGTACTTC. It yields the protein CASSGGGGETQYF.